This T cell receptor beta chain is from a study of blood T cell repertoires in COVID-19. At the level of the study: From T cells, B-cell-depleted T cells, or PBMCs came the material, which was cDNA or gDNA.

The protocol was immunoSEQ multiplex PCR, while the TCRdb copy is restricted to in-frame clones and leaves out a portion. The sample carries around 90,000 clones, approximately 78% recorded once. CDR3 length equals 15 residues. V shed 1 base and J 2 bases; nucleotides not matched to a gene: 5. Germline-derived CDR1 and CDR2 are SGHTA and FQGNSA. V is TRBV7-2 and J is TRBJ2-7, with TRBD1 matching over 7 bases. This clonotype was obtained from a human donor in a cohort sampled during active COVID-19. Source material: peripheral blood. The CDR3 here is CASSLGGGLPYEQYF. The DNA for the CDR3 is TGTGCCAGCAGCTTAGGAGGGGGCCTCCCCTACGAGCAGTACTTC.